This is a list of T cell receptor beta chains from one sample in a study of CD8 T cells in Susac syndrome. TCRdb redid the calling of the immunoSEQ multiplex PCR reads with MiXCR, one entry per CDR3 protein. In the table there are some 120,000 distinct CDR3 sequences, 90% to 95% of which are singletons. Sequencing was performed on CD8+ T cells from PBMCs. Source of these receptors: a human donor with Susac syndrome. The CDR3 runs from the conserved cysteine through the conserved F or W. Part of the rows lack a size; the others show once, few, many or a class for expanded clones.

j_call clone_size v_call cdr3_aa
TRBJ2-7 NA TRBV7-8 CASSLAVSSAYEQYF
TRBJ2-6 once TRBV7-6 CASSSDRGAGANVLTF
TRBJ2-5 NA TRBV7-3 CASSLMPGGETQYF
TRBJ1-2 NA TRBV4-1 CASSQDTGTGAPGYTF
TRBJ1-2 NA TRBV10-3 CAISEPSQGAGYGYTF
TRBJ1-2 NA TRBV7-9 CASTPTAVSYGYTF
TRBJ2-5 NA TRBV4-1 CASSQDPGQKETQYF
TRBJ1-1 NA TRBV19 CASSIVAGGNTEAFF
TRBJ2-3 NA TRBV4-2 CASSQDPLAGGSDTQYF
TRBJ1-4 NA TRBV18 CASSPNFFQGGEKLFF
TRBJ2-5 NA TRBV5-4 CASSSNQGAQPETQYF
TRBJ2-7 NA TRBV12-3/TRBV12-4 CASSPEGQLPYEQYF
TRBJ2-7 NA TRBV20-1 CSASPGTSGSHEQYF
TRBJ1-1 NA TRBV27 CAAQGRTEAFF
TRBJ2-1 NA TRBV27 CASSSTQGSYNEQFF
TRBJ2-7 NA TRBV2 CATGQWTYEQYF
TRBJ2-1 NA TRBV6-2/TRBV6-3 CASSTGFGGEFF
TRBJ1-4 NA TRBV7-9 CASSSRQGSNEKLFF
TRBJ2-1 NA TRBV9 CASSEFERPSYNEQFF
TRBJ1-5 NA TRBV19 CASSIDLSRVQPQHF
TRBJ2-1 NA TRBV15 CATSSYGQGYNEQFF
TRBJ2-7 NA TRBV28 CASSFGRTASYEQYF
TRBJ1-1 few TRBV9 CASSVSGNTEAFF
TRBJ1-2 NA TRBV6-5 CASSYSIQSVNGYTF
TRBJ1-2 NA TRBV4-2 CASSQEDVTGDPGYGYTF
TRBJ2-7 NA TRBV15 CATSRDSEGLYEQYF
TRBJ2-5 NA TRBV6-5 CASSFRNQETQYF
TRBJ2-1 few TRBV30 CAWSVGGDEQFF
TRBJ2-7 NA TRBV15 CATSRDRTSSYEQYF
TRBJ2-2 NA TRBV3-1 CASSHAALAVGELFF
TRBJ2-1 once TRBV7-9 CASSFQGEQFF
TRBJ1-2 NA TRBV6-5 CASRLTGGSRYGYTF
TRBJ1-1 NA TRBV7-8 CASSSRQGSYSEAFF
TRBJ2-7 NA TRBV5-1 CASKTKGGVSYEQYF
TRBJ1-1 NA TRBV20-1 CSALGDRETGNTEAFF
TRBJ1-2 NA TRBV30 CAWSTQAYGYTF
TRBJ1-2 NA TRBV25-1 CASSDWVSGYGYTF
TRBJ1-6 once TRBV13 CASSPNEGGVNSPLHF
TRBJ2-5 NA TRBV7-8 CASSLGPGTGRAETQYF
TRBJ2-7 once TRBV5-6 CASSLVLDPTSEQYF
TRBJ2-5 NA TRBV7-9 CASTTTRRGFQETQYF
TRBJ1-1 NA TRBV9 CASSAGTTEAFF
TRBJ2-7 NA TRBV6-5 CASSYSRGALSYEQYF
TRBJ2-4 NA TRBV11-2 CASSLTRIFGGKNIQYF
TRBJ2-2 NA TRBV6-2/TRBV6-3 CASISTEKENTGELFF
TRBJ2-7 NA TRBV7-6 CASSRDPDRANEQYF
TRBJ2-3 NA TRBV7-3 CASSIDLTDTQYF
TRBJ1-6 NA TRBV3-1 CASSPRDVGSYNSPLHF
TRBJ1-2 NA TRBV12-5 CASGPKQGIMNYGYTF
TRBJ2-7 NA TRBV25-1 CASSESIGGDRPYEQYF
TRBJ2-2 NA TRBV18 CASSPPGQKNTGELFF
TRBJ1-2 NA TRBV28 CASSPRLFPYGYTF